The source of this TCR beta chain is a study of cytomegalovirus exposure and HLA in healthy donors. The PCR employed 60 Vbeta primers together with 13 Jbeta primers. Measured with immunoSEQ multiplex PCR; TCRdb has only the in-frame clones, and not every one. The sample shows roughly 180,000 clones, 79% of them seen only once. Germline assignment: CDR1 SGHKS and CDR2 YYEKEE (reference sequence). The V segment lost 6 bases and the J segment 3 bases; nucleotides outside the gene matches: 8. The CDR3 has 14 amino acids. This chain joins TRBV5-5 and TRBJ2-7, with 8 positions matching TRBD2. The sequence derives from a girl aged 10-17 years in good health and CMV-seropositive. The source material was PBMCs. The CDR3 loop reads CASNSRGGDYEQYF. CDR3 nucleotide sequence: TGTGCCAGCAACTCCCGGGGGGGCGACTACGAGCAGTACTTC.